Below, 4 T cell receptor beta chains from the same sample are listed, as sequenced in a study of metastatic and nonmetastatic thyroid tumors. Thyroid surgery took place with no prior treatment in any patient. Via MiXCR, TCRdb re-called the PCR reads. Among around 34,000 clones, less than 20% were seen once, and the ten largest hold approximately 8.1%. Specimen: blood. The receptors shown here come from a female donor with papillary thyroid cancer or a benign thyroid nodule (not recorded which). Some clones in this sample may be carry-over from other donors' samples.

At least ten counts were recorded for this clone. V gene TRBV9 combines with J gene TRBJ2-1; 7 bases agree with TRBD2. V shed 0 bases, J shed 9 bases, and the junction held 9 bases outside the gene matches. This CDR3 is built from 15 residues. Germline V CDR1 and CDR2: SGDLS, YYNGEE. CDR3 amino acids: CASSVDGGSWVEQFF. In nucleotides, the CDR3 is TGTGCCAGCAGCGTAGACGGCGGGAGTTGGGTTGAGCAGTTCTTC.

This clone was counted at least ten times. The V gene is TRBV5-6, the J gene TRBJ1-4; D is unclear. This CDR3 region has 14 residues. The V end lost 1 base, the J end lost 8 bases, and 12 bases lay between the germline ends. CDR1 is SGHDT and CDR2 is YYEEEE in the germline V gene. CDR3 protein: CASSLLQASEKLFF. The CDR3 DNA follows: TGTGCCAGCAGCTTGCTTCAGGCGAGCGAAAAACTGTTTTTT.

There are many counts of this clone. The chain has TRBV20-1 and TRBJ1-2, with 7 bases matching TRBD1. CDR1 and CDR2 (germline): DFQATT, SNEGSKA (reference sequence). The CDR3 is 11 residues long. V lost 6 bases and J lost 6; bases outside the gene matches: 4. The CDR3 protein is CSAHRGHGYTF. The DNA of the CDR3 is TGCAGTGCCCACAGGGGTCATGGCTACACCTTC.

This clone was recorded at least ten times. The V call is TRBV6-1, the J call TRBJ1-2; weak D call: TRBD1 (5 bases). CDR3 size: 14 residues. Germline loops: CDR1 MNHNS, CDR2 SASEGT. Trimming left V 5 bases short and J 3 bases short, with 13 bases between. The CDR3 DNA reads as TGTGCCAGCAGTCCTACGGGAGGGGACTATGGCTACACCTTC. Amino acids: CASSPTGGDYGYTF.